The 9 T cell receptor beta chains given below trace back to one sample, sequenced in a study of cytomegalovirus exposure and HLA in healthy donors. PCR primers comprised 60 Vbeta and 13 Jbeta primers. The repertoire was sequenced with immunoSEQ multiplex PCR; TCRdb's copy has only in-frame clones and lacks some. The sample has about 140,000 clones, about 80% seen once. The specimen sequenced was PBMCs. Receptors originate from a male donor in good health and CMV-seropositive.

J is TRBJ2-7 and V is TRBV6-5, with a tentative D call TRBD2 (5 bases). The CDR3 is 12 amino acids. The V and J ends lost 2 bases and 6 bases respectively, with 8 bases between them. Looked up from germline, CDR1 is MNHEY and CDR2 is SVGAGI. CDR3 nucleotides: TGTGCCAGCAGTTACGCAGGACTCGAGCAGTACTTC. Amino acids: CASSYAGLEQYF.

The chain joins TRBV5-6 to TRBJ2-3, with a weak D call TRBD1 (6 bases). The length of the CDR3 is 13 residues. Trimming shortened V by 4 bases and J by 5 bases, and 11 bases separated the two germline ends. Germline V lookup: CDR1 SGHDT, CDR2 YYEEEE. In nucleotides, the CDR3 is TGTGCCAGCAGCGGGTCGACAGGAGATACGCAGTATTTT. This encodes CASSGSTGDTQYF. Full variable domain (rest looked up from reference TRBV5-6 and TRBJ2-3): DAGVTQSPTHLIKTRGQQVTLRCSPKSGHDTVSWYQQALGQGPQFIFQYYEEEERQRGNFPDRFSGHQFPNYSSELNVNALLLGDSALYLCASSGSTGDTQYFGPGTRLTVL.

This chain connects TRBV10-3 to TRBJ1-2; D is unclear. CDR3 length: 15 residues. V was cut by 2 bases and J by 4 bases, with 14 bases left in between. From germline, CDR1 is ENHRY and CDR2 SYGVKD. DNA of the CDR3: TGTGCCATCAGTGAGGCGGAGGGAATGGGCTATGGCTACACCTTC. Translation: CAISEAEGMGYGYTF.

There are a few counts of this clone. The V call is TRBV25-1, the J call TRBJ2-3, with TRBD2 matching 13 bases. The CDR3 spans 17 residues. Germline trimming cut 7 bases from V and 7 bases from J; bases unmatched to any gene: 14. Germline V CDR1 and CDR2: MGHDK, SYGVNS. This CDR3 reads CASTSTRLAGGRNTQYF. Here the CDR3 DNA reads TGTGCCAGCACCTCAACCCGACTAGCGGGGGGCAGGAATACGCAGTATTTT.

J is TRBJ2-7 and V is TRBV5-4; a possible D gene is TRBD2 (6 bases). The ends were cut back, 0 bases at V and 3 bases at J, with 10 bases in the middle. CDR1 and CDR2 from the germline V gene are SGHNT and YYREEE (reference sequence). The CDR3 is 14 residues long. As DNA, the CDR3 is TGTGCCAGCAGCTTGGCCGGGGGAGGCTACGAGCAGTACTTC. Protein sequence: CASSLAGGGYEQYF.

There are a few counts of this clone. V and J are TRBV7-8 and TRBJ1-1; TRBD1 matches 7 bases. Germline CDR1 is SGHVS and CDR2 is FQNEAQ. The CDR3 contains 15 residues. The J segment lost 5 bases and the V segment lost 2 bases, leaving 8 bases of the junction unmatched. Written as DNA, the CDR3 is TGTGCCAGCAGCTTAACTGACAGGGCGTCGACTGAAGCTTTCTTT. Residues: CASSLTDRASTEAFF.

The V and J genes are TRBV13 and TRBJ2-2; D possibly corresponds to TRBD2 (5 bases). Germline V gene sequence: CDR1 PRHDT, CDR2 FYEKMQ (reference sequence). The V and J ends lost 5 bases and 1 base respectively, with 14 bases between them. This CDR3 contains 16 residues. CDR3 nucleotide sequence: TGTGCCAGCAGCCCTAGCTTCTCCGGGAACACCGGGGAGCTGTTTTTT. Its translation is CASSPSFSGNTGELFF.

The gene calls are TRBV14 and TRBJ2-7, with a tentative D call TRBD1 (6 bases). CDR1 and CDR2 (germline): SGHDN, FVKESK. Trimming cost V 3 bases and J 11 bases, with 11 bases left between them. This CDR3 is 11 amino acids long. CDR3 protein: CASSQDSTKYF. CDR3 coding DNA: TGTGCCAGCAGCCAGGACAGTACGAAGTACTTC.

The chain uses TRBV6-6 and TRBJ2-5, with D possibly being TRBD1 (5 bases). The CDR3 sequence is 14 residues long. Germline CDR1 reads MNHNY; CDR2 reads SVGAGI (reference sequence). Trimming pared 0 bases from V and 2 bases from J, leaving 7 bases between. The CDR3 DNA follows: TGTGCCAGCAGTTACTCCAGGGTGCAAGAGACCCAGTACTTC. This encodes CASSYSRVQETQYF.